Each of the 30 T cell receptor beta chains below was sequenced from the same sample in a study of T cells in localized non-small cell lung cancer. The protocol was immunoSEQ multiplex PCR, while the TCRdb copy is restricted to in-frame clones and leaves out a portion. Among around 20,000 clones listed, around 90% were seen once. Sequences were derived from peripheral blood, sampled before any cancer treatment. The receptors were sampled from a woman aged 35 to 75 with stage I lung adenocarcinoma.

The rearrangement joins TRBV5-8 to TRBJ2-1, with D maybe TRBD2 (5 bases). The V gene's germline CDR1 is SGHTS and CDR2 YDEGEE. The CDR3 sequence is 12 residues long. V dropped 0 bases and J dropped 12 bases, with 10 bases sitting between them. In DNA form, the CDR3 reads TGTGCCAGCAGCTTGGGAAGGGAGTTGCAGTTCTTC. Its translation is CASSLGRELQFF.

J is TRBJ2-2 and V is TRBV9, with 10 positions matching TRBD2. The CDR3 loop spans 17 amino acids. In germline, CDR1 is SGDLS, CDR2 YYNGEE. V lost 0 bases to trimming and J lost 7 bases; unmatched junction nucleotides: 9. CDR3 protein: CASSVGSLAGAYGELFF. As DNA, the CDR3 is TGTGCCAGCAGCGTAGGGAGCCTAGCGGGGGCTTACGGGGAGCTGTTTTTT.

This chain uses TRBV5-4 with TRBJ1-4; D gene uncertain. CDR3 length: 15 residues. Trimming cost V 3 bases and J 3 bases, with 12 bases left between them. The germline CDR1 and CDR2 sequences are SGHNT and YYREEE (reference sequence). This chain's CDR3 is CASSSTTGANEKLFF. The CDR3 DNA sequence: TGTGCCAGCAGCTCTACGACCGGGGCTAATGAAAAACTGTTTTTT.

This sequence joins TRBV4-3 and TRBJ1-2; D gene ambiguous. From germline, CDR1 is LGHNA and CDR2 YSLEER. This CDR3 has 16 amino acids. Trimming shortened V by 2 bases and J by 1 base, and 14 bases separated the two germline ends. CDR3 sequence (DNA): TGCGCCAGCAGCCAATGGCCAGCGCCTCTTAACTATGGCTACACCTTC. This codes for CASSQWPAPLNYGYTF.

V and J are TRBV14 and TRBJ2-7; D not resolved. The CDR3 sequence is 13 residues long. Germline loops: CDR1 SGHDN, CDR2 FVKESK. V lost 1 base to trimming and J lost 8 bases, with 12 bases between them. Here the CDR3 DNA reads TGTGCCAGCAGCCAAGCCCGGGTCGGCAAGCAGTACTTC. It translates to CASSQARVGKQYF. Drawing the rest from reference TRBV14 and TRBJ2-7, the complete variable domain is EAGVTQFPSHSVIEKGQTVTLRCDPISGHDNLYWYRRVMGKEIKFLLHFVKESKQDESGMPNNRFLAERTGGTYSTLKVQPAELEDSGVYFCASSQARVGKQYFGPGTRLTVT.

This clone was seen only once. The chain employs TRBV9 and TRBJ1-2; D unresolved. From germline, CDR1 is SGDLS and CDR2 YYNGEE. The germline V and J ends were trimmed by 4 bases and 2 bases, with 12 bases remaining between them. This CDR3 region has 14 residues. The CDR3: CASSSHGENYGYTF. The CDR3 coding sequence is TGTGCCAGCAGCTCTCACGGGGAAAACTATGGCTACACCTTC.

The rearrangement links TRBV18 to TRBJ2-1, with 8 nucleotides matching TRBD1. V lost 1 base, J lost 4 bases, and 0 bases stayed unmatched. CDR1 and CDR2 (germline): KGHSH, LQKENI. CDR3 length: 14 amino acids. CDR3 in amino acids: CASSPRTGYNEQFF. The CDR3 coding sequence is TGTGCCAGCTCACCACGGACAGGGTACAATGAGCAGTTCTTC. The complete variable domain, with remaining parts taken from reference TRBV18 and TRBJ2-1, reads NAGVMQNPRHLVRRRGQEARLRCSPMKGHSHVYWYRQLPEEGLKFMVYLQKENIIDESGMPKERFSAEFPKEGPSILRIQQVVRGDSAAYFCASSPRTGYNEQFFGPGTRLTVL.

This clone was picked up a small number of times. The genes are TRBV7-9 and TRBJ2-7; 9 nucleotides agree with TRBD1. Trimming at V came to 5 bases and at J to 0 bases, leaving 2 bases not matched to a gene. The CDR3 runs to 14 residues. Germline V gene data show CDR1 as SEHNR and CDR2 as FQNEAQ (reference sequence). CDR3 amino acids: CASSTTGGSYEQYF. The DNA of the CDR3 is TGTGCCAGCAGCACGACAGGGGGCTCCTACGAGCAGTACTTC.

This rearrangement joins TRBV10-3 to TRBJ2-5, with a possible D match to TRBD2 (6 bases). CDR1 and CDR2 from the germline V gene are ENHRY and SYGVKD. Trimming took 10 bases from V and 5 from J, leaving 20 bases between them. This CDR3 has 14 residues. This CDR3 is CATRPSGGYETQYF. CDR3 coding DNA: TGTGCCACCCGACCATCCGGGGGTTACGAGACCCAGTACTTC.

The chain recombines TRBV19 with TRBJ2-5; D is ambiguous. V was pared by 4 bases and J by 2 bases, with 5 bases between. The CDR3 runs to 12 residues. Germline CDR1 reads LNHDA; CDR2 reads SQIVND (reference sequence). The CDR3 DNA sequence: TGTGCCAGTAGTAAGGGACAAGAGACCCAGTACTTC. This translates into CASSKGQETQYF.

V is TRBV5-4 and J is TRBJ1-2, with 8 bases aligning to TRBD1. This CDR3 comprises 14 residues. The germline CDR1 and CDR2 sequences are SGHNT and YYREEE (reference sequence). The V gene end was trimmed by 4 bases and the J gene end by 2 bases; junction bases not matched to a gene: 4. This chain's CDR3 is CASSNTGGNYGYTF. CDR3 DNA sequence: TGTGCCAGCAGCAATACAGGGGGAAACTATGGCTACACCTTC.

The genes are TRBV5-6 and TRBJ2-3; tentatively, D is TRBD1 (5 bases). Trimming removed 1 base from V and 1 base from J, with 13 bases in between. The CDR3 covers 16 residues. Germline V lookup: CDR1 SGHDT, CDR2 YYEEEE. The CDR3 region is CASSLRAQGGTDTQYF. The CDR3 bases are TGTGCCAGCAGCTTGAGGGCCCAGGGTGGCACAGATACGCAGTATTTT.

The DNA of the CDR3 is TGTGCCAGCAGCGTGGGACTAGCGGACAATGAGCAGTTCTTC. This codes for CASSVGLADNEQFF. The chain carries TRBV9 and TRBJ2-1; 11 nucleotides line up with TRBD2. The CDR3 covers 14 residues. Germline values: CDR1 SGDLS, CDR2 YYNGEE. V lost 2 bases to trimming and J lost 5 bases; unmatched junction nucleotides: 0.

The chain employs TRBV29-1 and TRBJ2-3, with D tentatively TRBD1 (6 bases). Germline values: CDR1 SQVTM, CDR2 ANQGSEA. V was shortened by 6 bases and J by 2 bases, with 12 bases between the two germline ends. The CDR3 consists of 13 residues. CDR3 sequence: CSVNQGPTDTQYF. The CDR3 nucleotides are TGCAGCGTAAATCAGGGGCCCACAGATACGCAGTATTTT.

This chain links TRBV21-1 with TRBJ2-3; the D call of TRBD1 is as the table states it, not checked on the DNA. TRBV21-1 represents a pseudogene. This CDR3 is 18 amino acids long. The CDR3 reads CASSNSRGHSLPSDTQYF. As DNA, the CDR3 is TGTGCCAGCAGCAACTCACGGGGACACTCTTTACCCTCAGATACGCAGTATTTT.

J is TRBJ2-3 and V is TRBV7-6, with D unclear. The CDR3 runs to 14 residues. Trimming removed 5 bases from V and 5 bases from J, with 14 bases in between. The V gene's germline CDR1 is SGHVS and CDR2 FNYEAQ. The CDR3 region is CASSPDSIGDTQYF. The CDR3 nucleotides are TGTGCCAGCAGCCCCGACTCTATCGGAGATACGCAGTATTTT.

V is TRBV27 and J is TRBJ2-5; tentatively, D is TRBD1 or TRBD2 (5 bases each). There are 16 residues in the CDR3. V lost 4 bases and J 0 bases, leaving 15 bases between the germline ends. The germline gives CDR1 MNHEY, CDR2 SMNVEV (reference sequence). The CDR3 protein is CASSSLLGDYQETQYF. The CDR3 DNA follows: TGTGCCAGCAGTTCCCTTTTGGGGGATTACCAAGAGACCCAGTACTTC.

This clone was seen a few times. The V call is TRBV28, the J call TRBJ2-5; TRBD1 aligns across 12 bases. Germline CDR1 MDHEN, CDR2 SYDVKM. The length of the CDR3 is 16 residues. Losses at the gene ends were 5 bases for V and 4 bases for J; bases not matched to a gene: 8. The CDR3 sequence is CASSPPGQGAGETQYF. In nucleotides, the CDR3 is TGTGCCAGCAGTCCGCCGGGACAGGGGGCGGGAGAGACCCAGTACTTC.

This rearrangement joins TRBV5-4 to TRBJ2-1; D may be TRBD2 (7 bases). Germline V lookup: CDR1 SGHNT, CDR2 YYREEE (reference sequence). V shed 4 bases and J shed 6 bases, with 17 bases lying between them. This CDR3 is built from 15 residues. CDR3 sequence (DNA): TGTGCCAGCAGCCCCCAATTAGGGGGGGGCAATGAGCAGTTCTTC. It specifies CASSPQLGGGNEQFF.

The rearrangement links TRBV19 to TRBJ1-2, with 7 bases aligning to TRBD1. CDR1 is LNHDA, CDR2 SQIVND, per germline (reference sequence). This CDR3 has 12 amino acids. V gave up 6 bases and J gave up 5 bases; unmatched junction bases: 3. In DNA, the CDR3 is TGTGCCAGTAGCCGACAGGGTTATGGCTACACCTTC. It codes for CASSRQGYGYTF. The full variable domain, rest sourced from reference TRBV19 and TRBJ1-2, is DGGITQSPKYLFRKEGQNVTLSCEQNLNHDAMYWYRQDPGQGLRLIYYSQIVNDFQKGDIAEGYSVSREKKESFPLTVTSAQKNPTAFYLCASSRQGYGYTFGSGTRLTVV.

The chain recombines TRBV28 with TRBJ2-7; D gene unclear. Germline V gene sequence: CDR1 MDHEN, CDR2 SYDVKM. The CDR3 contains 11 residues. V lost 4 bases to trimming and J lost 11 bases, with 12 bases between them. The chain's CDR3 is CASSSRSIEYF. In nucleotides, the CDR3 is TGTGCCAGCAGTTCCCGGTCAATCGAGTACTTC. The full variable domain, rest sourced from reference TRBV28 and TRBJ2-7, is DVKVTQSSRYLVKRTGEKVFLECVQDMDHENMFWYRQDPGLGLRLIYFSYDVKMKEKGDIPEGYSVSREKKERFSLILESASTNQTSMYLCASSSRSIEYFGPGTRLTVT.

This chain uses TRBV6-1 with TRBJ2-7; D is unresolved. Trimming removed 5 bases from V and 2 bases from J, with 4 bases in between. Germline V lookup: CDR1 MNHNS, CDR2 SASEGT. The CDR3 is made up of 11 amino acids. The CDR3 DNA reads TGTGCCAGCAGTCCTACCTACGAGCAGTACTTC. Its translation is CASSPTYEQYF.

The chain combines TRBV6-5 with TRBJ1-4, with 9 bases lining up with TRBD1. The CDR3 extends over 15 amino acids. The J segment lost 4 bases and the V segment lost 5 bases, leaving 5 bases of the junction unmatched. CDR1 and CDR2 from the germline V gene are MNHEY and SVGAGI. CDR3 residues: CASSRRQGGNEKLFF. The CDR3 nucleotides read TGTGCCAGCAGTCGTCGACAGGGGGGTAATGAAAAACTGTTTTTT.

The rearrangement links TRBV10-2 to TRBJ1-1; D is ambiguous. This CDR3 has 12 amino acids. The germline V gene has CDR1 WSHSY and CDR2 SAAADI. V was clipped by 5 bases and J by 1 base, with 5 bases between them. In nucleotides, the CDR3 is TGCGCCAGCAGTCCTGGGAACACTGAAGCTTTCTTT. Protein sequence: CASSPGNTEAFF.

CDR3 sequence: CASSSPPGGETQYF. CDR3 coding DNA: TGTGCCAGCAGCTCACCCCCGGGGGGGGAGACCCAGTACTTC. The chain links TRBV7-2 to TRBJ2-5; 8 bases match TRBD2. The germline V gene encodes CDR1 SGHTA and CDR2 FQGNSA. The CDR3 has 14 amino acids. The junction had 6 bases not matched to a gene; V was cut back by 4 bases and J by 5 bases.

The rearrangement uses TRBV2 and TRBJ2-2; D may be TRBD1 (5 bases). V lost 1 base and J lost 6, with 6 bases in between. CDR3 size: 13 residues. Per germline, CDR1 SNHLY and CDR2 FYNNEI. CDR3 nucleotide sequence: TGTGCCAGCAGTGAAGTGACAGCCGGGGAGCTGTTTTTT. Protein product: CASSEVTAGELFF.

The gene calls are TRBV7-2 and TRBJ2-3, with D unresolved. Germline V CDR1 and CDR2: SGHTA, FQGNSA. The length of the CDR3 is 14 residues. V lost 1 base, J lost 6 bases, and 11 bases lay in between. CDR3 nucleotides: TGTGCCAGCAGCTTAGTGTCGCCTCCGGATACGCAGTATTTT. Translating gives CASSLVSPPDTQYF.

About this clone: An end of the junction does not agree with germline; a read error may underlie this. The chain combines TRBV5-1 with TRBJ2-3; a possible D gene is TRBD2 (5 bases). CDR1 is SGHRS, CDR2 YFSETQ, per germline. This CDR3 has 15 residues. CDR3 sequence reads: CANSLVLLGESTQYF. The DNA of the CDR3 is TGCGCCAACAGCTTGGTGCTCCTCGGGGAGAGTACGCAGTATTTT.

CDR3 protein: CASSPGLAGGREQYF. The CDR3 region has the DNA TGTGCCAGCAGCCCTGGACTAGCGGGAGGACGGGAGCAGTACTTC. The chain couples TRBV27 to TRBJ2-7; 14 nucleotides match TRBD2. CDR3 size: 15 residues. V shed 6 bases and J 7 bases; nucleotides not matched to a gene: 8. Germline V gene sequence: CDR1 MNHEY, CDR2 SMNVEV (reference sequence).

The CDR3 nucleotides are TGTGCCAGCAGTCCCCGGACGGTCCGCCCCGGGGGCTACACCTTC. Its translation is CASSPRTVRPGGYTF. The J gene is TRBJ1-2, the V gene TRBV28; D unclear. The germline V and J ends were trimmed by 5 bases and 8 bases, with 21 bases remaining between them. Germline CDR1 MDHEN, CDR2 SYDVKM. This CDR3 has 15 amino acids.